The 26 T cell receptor beta chains below were found in one sample sequenced in a study of T cells in Graves' hyperthyroidism and ophthalmopathy. Amplification of TCR beta CDR3 regions used RNA as the template. The primer set for the first-round RT-PCR of the TCR CDR3 was HTBI. TCRdb itself ran the multiplex PCR reads through MiXCR, one entry per CDR3 protein. The sample shows 350,000 or so distinct CDR3 sequences, 18% of them seen only once. Material for sequencing was blood. The origin of the receptors is a middle-aged woman with Graves' ophthalmopathy.

This clonotype was recorded many times. The chain carries TRBV28 and TRBJ1-1; perhaps TRBD1 as D (6 bases). This CDR3 is built from 16 residues. Trimming removed 3 bases at V and 2 bases at J, with 16 bases between. CDR1 and CDR2 (germline): MDHEN, SYDVKM. The CDR3 DNA sequence: TGTGCCAGCAGTTTGGGCCCGGACAGACCAAACACTGAAGCTTTCTTT. Translating it yields CASSLGPDRPNTEAFF. The variable domain in full, completed from reference TRBV28 and TRBJ1-1, reads DVKVTQSSRYLVKRTGEKVFLECVQDMDHENMFWYRQDPGLGLRLIYFSYDVKMKEKGDIPEGYSVSREKKERFSLILESASTNQTSMYLCASSLGPDRPNTEAFFGQGTRLTVV.

In the case of this clonotype: The limits of the CDR3 on the DNA are not certain, so only TCRdb's listed CDR3 is given. The V call is TRBV2, the J call TRBJ2-7; TRBD2, the table's D call, lacks a check against the DNA. The CDR3 has 17 residues if both end residues are counted. Germline lookup yields CDR1 SNHLY and CDR2 FYNNEI. The CDR3: CASWGRGTIGTPYEQSF.

The chain uses TRBV28 and TRBJ2-4, with unresolved D. Germline V gene data show CDR1 as MDHEN and CDR2 as SYDVKM. Trimming shortened V by 3 bases and J by 0 bases, and 6 bases separated the two germline ends. The CDR3 consists of 14 residues. In nucleotides, the CDR3 is TGTGCCAGCAGTTTTGTCCTAGCCAAAAACATTCAGTACTTC. Its protein is CASSFVLAKNIQYF.

The sample holds many counts of this clonotype. V usage is TRBV6-2 or TRBV6-3 and J usage is TRBJ1-2; unclear D gene. CDR1 and CDR2 (germline): MNHEY, SVGEGT. This CDR3 has 18 residues. V lost 4 bases to trimming and J lost 0 bases, with 21 bases between them. The CDR3 here is CASSFHRAAGRSNYGYTF. CDR3 nucleotides: TGTGCCAGCAGTTTCCATCGTGCGGCCGGCCGATCTAACTATGGCTACACCTTC.

This clonotype occurred many times. The chain couples TRBV12-3 or TRBV12-4 to TRBJ2-7; the match to TRBD1 covers 10 bases. J lost 8 bases, V lost 4 bases, and 5 bases had no gene match. This CDR3 has 13 residues. This CDR3 reads CASSSGTGDKQYF. The DNA of the CDR3 is TGTGCCAGCAGTTCAGGGACAGGGGATAAGCAGTACTTC.

Ten or more counts support this clonotype. This chain joins TRBV20-1 and TRBJ1-1, with unresolved D. CDR1 and CDR2 from the germline V gene are DFQATT and SNEGSKA (reference sequence). This CDR3 contains 13 residues. V shed 4 bases and J shed 0 bases, with 9 bases lying between them. CDR3 nucleotides: TGCAGTGCTATGCGGACGGTGAACACTGAAGCTTTCTTT. This encodes CSAMRTVNTEAFF.

This clonotype has ten or more counts. The J gene is TRBJ2-7, the V gene TRBV6-2 or TRBV6-3; possible D gene TRBD1, 5 bases. CDR1 and CDR2 (germline): MNHEY, SVGEGT. This CDR3 contains 13 residues. With 7 bases removed from V and 3 bases from J, the gap between germline ends came to 13 bases. The CDR3 loop is CASTPFDSYEQYF. The CDR3 DNA sequence: TGTGCCAGCACACCATTCGACAGCTACGAGCAGTACTTC.

This clonotype was counted many times. The chain is built from TRBV20-1 and TRBJ2-7; 11 bases agree with TRBD2. The CDR3 runs 13 residues. CDR1 is DFQATT, CDR2 SNEGSKA, per germline (reference sequence). With 7 bases clipped from V and 1 base from J, the junction kept 3 bases outside the gene matches. CDR3 bases: TGCAGTGTCGGGACTAGCGGTTCCTACGAGCAGTACTTC. It yields the protein CSVGTSGSYEQYF.

This clonotype was seen only a few times. This chain joins TRBV11-2 and TRBJ2-4; no clear D. The CDR3 runs 15 residues. CDR1 and CDR2 from the germline V gene are SGHAT and FQNNGV. The ends were cut back, 8 bases at V and 5 bases at J, with 19 bases in the middle. Written as DNA, the CDR3 is TGTGCCAGCCGTTCCCGGTATACCGCTGAAAACATTCAGTACTTC. Translation gives CASRSRYTAENIQYF.

The table lists this clonotype with many counts. The rearrangement links TRBV6-2 or TRBV6-3 to TRBJ2-2, with 11 nucleotides matching TRBD1. V gave up 6 bases and J gave up 5 bases; unmatched junction bases: 20. The CDR3 sequence is 20 residues long. Germline V CDR1 and CDR2: MNHEY, SVGEGT. CDR3 nucleotides: TGTGCCAGCAGAAGGACAGGGGGCAATGGGCTAGCGGAAACTACCGGGGAGCTGTTTTTT. Translated, it gives CASRRTGGNGLAETTGELFF.

This clonotype has ten or more counts. The junction and the germline gene differ at one end; a read error may be behind it. This chain uses TRBV7-8 with TRBJ2-5; tentative D call: TRBD1 (5 bases). This CDR3 comprises 14 residues. The germline gives CDR1 SGHVS, CDR2 FQNEAQ. The CDR3 is CANSAEAREETQYF. CDR3 coding DNA: TGTGCCAACAGCGCCGAAGCCAGGGAAGAGACCCAGTACTTC.

This clonotype was seen only a few times. The chain employs TRBV30 and TRBJ1-6; no clear D gene. Germline V gene sequence: CDR1 GTSNPN, CDR2 SVGIG (reference sequence). The germline V and J ends were trimmed by 5 bases and 1 base, with 9 bases remaining between them. The CDR3 loop spans 14 amino acids. CDR3 residues: CAWGVGSYNSPLHF. The CDR3 region has the DNA TGTGCCTGGGGGGTCGGGTCCTATAATTCACCCCTCCACTTT.

The sample holds many counts of this clonotype. The chain is built from TRBV20-1 and TRBJ1-5, with D perhaps TRBD1 (6 bases). The germline V gene encodes CDR1 DFQATT and CDR2 SNEGSKA (reference sequence). CDR3 size: 13 residues. V was cut by 3 bases and J by 4 bases, with 10 bases left in between. The CDR3: CSARIGGNQPQHF. CDR3 sequence (DNA): TGCAGTGCTAGGATAGGGGGAAATCAGCCCCAGCATTTT.

This clonotype was counted ten times or more. This rearrangement joins TRBV11-2 to TRBJ2-4; D not resolved. V was clipped by 5 bases and J by 0 bases, with 14 bases between them. The CDR3 extends over 16 amino acids. Germline V lookup: CDR1 SGHAT, CDR2 FQNNGV. The CDR3 bases are TGTGCCAGCAGCGCAATAGGTGGAGTAGCCAAAAACATTCAGTACTTC. Encoded protein: CASSAIGGVAKNIQYF.

This clonotype has a count of ten or more. A junction boundary mismatches the germline segment, possibly from a read error. This chain connects TRBV12-5 to TRBJ1-1, with D maybe TRBD1 (5 bases). This CDR3 region has 12 residues. The V gene's germline CDR1 is LGHNT and CDR2 FRNRAP. CDR3 protein: CASGLGPEEAFF. As DNA, the CDR3 is TGTGCTAGTGGGTTGGGGCCTGAAGAAGCTTTCTTT. The variable domain in full, with the rest retrieved from reference TRBV12-5 and TRBJ1-1, is DARVTQTPRHKVTEMGQEVTMRCQPILGHNTVFWYRQTMMQGLELLAYFRNRAPLDDSGMPKDRFSAEMPDATLATLKIQPSEPRDSAVYFCASGLGPEEAFFGQGTRLTVV.

Ten or more counts support this clonotype. V gene TRBV5-1 combines with J gene TRBJ2-5; 15 nucleotides agree with TRBD2. This CDR3 is 17 amino acids long. Germline CDR1 reads SGHRS; CDR2 reads YFSETQ. V was clipped by 4 bases and J by 5 bases; unmatched bases: 9. The chain's CDR3 is CASSLLPGTSGRETQYF. The CDR3 region has the DNA TGCGCCAGCAGCCTACTCCCCGGGACTAGCGGGAGGGAGACCCAGTACTTC.

This clonotype has only a few counts. The chain couples TRBV20-1 to TRBJ2-7; TRBD2 matches at 7 bases. Germline assignment: CDR1 DFQATT and CDR2 SNEGSKA (reference sequence). The CDR3 runs 18 residues. V shed 6 bases, J shed 1 base, and the junction held 21 bases outside the gene matches. This chain's CDR3 is CSAYPLDGGEGQSYEQYF. The CDR3 DNA reads as TGCAGTGCATACCCTCTCGATGGAGGGGAGGGCCAATCCTACGAGCAGTACTTC.

This clonotype has a count of ten or more. The J gene is TRBJ1-1, the V gene TRBV20-1, with a possible D match to TRBD1 (5 bases). Germline CDR1 DFQATT, CDR2 SNEGSKA (reference sequence). V dropped 6 bases and J dropped 6 bases, with 20 bases sitting between them. There are 14 residues in the CDR3. This chain's CDR3 is CSAPIGGREAEAFF. The CDR3 coding sequence is TGCAGTGCGCCAATTGGGGGTCGAGAAGCTGAAGCTTTCTTT.

This clonotype occurred many times. The rearrangement joins TRBV2 to TRBJ2-3, with 14 nucleotides matching TRBD2. V lost 4 bases to trimming and J lost 4 bases; unmatched junction nucleotides: 16. This CDR3 region has 20 residues. CDR1 is SNHLY and CDR2 is FYNNEI in the germline V gene. CDR3 protein: CASSAGLAGDLSLGSDTQYF. The CDR3 DNA is TGTGCCAGCAGTGCGGGACTAGCGGGAGATCTTTCCCTGGGGTCAGATACGCAGTATTTT.

V usage is TRBV27 and J usage is TRBJ1-1; D might be TRBD1 (5 bases). The V gene lost 5 bases and the J gene lost 5 bases, with 15 bases spanning the gap. The germline CDR1 and CDR2 sequences are MNHEY and SMNVEV (reference sequence). There are 14 residues in the CDR3. The CDR3, as DNA: TGTGCCAGCAGTCCCTGGGACTTCGGAACTGAAGCTTTCTTT. It codes for CASSPWDFGTEAFF.

In nucleotides, the CDR3 is TGTGCCAGCAGTTTCCCAGGGCTCGAGCAGTACTTC. Translation gives CASSFPGLEQYF. The J gene is TRBJ2-7, the V gene TRBV28; TRBD1 might be the D (5 bases). The CDR3 has 12 residues. Germline-derived CDR1 and CDR2 are MDHEN and SYDVKM. V lost 3 bases, J lost 6 bases, and 9 bases lay in between.

There are a few counts of this clonotype. The CDR3 DNA reads TGTGCCAGTAGTATAGCCTCTCTAGCGGTCCTCAACACCGGGGAGCTGTTTTTT. It specifies CASSIASLAVLNTGELFF. The chain combines TRBV19 with TRBJ2-2, with 7 bases identical to TRBD2. The CDR3 sequence is 18 residues long. From germline, CDR1 is LNHDA and CDR2 SQIVND (reference sequence). V was pared by 1 base and J by 2 bases, with 10 bases of the junction left unmatched.

This rearrangement joins TRBV6-1 to TRBJ1-2, with no clear D. The CDR3 runs to 15 residues. Germline V gene sequence: CDR1 MNHNS, CDR2 SASEGT. V lost 4 bases and J lost 3, with 15 bases in between. As DNA, the CDR3 is TGTGCCAGCAGTGCTGGTACAGTACCTCACTATGGCTACACCTTC. It translates to CASSAGTVPHYGYTF.

Comments on this clonotype: Germline and junction disagree at one end, which may indicate a read error. As DNA, the CDR3 is TGTGCCAGCAGCCTACTGGACAGGTACCGCTACATCTTC. Its translation: CASSLLDRYRYIF. This chain links TRBV28 with TRBJ1-2; 7 nucleotides line up with TRBD1. Germline values: CDR1 MDHEN, CDR2 SYDVKM. This CDR3 is built from 13 residues.

This clonotype was counted ten times or more. The chain couples TRBV5-1 to TRBJ2-2; no clear D gene. Trimming cost V 1 base and J 4 bases, with 20 bases left between them. Germline values: CDR1 SGHRS, CDR2 YFSETQ. CDR3 size: 18 residues. The CDR3 loop is CASSLSVRRSRGTGELFF. The CDR3 DNA sequence: TGCGCCAGCAGCTTGAGTGTCCGGAGATCGAGAGGCACCGGGGAGCTGTTTTTT.

This clonotype was recorded at least ten times. The gene calls are TRBV11-2 and TRBJ2-7, with unresolved D. CDR1 SGHAT and CDR2 FQNNGV come from the germline V gene. V was clipped by 2 bases and J by 0 bases, with 11 bases between them. CDR3 length equals 15 residues. CDR3 residues: CASSLYSRSSYEQYF. DNA of the CDR3: TGTGCCAGCAGCTTATATAGCAGGAGCTCCTACGAGCAGTACTTC.